This TCR beta chain stems from a study of blood T cell repertoires in COVID-19. Study-level background: Samples taken during acute and convalescent COVID-19 were collected in the United States, Italy and Spain. PBMCs, B-cell-depleted T cells, or T cells were the source of the cDNA or gDNA that made up the material.

Trimming removed 2 bases from V and 4 bases from J; junction bases left unmatched: 6. The CDR3 is 16 amino acids. Germline assignment: CDR1 LGHNA and CDR2 YNFKEQ. Seattle researchers signed up patients amid active infection and tracked them longitudinally. Original processing methods: Estimated nucleated cell counts came from reference gene primer amplification. TCRdb keeps only in-frame clones here, not all; method: immunoSEQ multiplex PCR. V and J calls plus clone size are reproduced from that table; the DNA served to infer D and trimming. The table lists fewer than 55,000 clones, roughly 79% of them singletons.

Sequencing used peripheral blood. The source of this sequence is a woman of 80 years or more with COVID-19, enrolled during active disease. The V gene is TRBV4-2, the J gene TRBJ2-1; 9 nucleotides align to TRBD2. CDR3 nucleotide sequence: TGTGCCAGCAGCCAAAACCTAGCGGGAACTTACAATGAGCAGTTCTTC. Encoded protein: CASSQNLAGTYNEQFF.